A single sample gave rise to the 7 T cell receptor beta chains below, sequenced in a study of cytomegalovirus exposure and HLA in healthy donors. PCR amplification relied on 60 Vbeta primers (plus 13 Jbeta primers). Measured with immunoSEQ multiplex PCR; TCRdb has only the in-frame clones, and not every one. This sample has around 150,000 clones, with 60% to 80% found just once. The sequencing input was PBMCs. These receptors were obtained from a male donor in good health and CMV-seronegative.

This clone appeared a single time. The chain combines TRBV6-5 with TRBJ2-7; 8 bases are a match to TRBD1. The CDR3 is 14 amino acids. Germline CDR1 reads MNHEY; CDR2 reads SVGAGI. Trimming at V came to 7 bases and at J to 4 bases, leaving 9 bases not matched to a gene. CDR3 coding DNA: TGTGCCAGCAAGCGACAGGGGTCAACTTACGAGCAGTACTTC. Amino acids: CASKRQGSTYEQYF.

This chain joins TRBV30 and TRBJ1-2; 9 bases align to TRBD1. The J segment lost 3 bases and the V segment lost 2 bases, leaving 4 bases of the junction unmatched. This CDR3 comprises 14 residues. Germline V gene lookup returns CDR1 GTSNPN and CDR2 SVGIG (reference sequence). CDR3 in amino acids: CAWSTWTGDYGYTF. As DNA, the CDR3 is TGTGCCTGGAGTACTTGGACAGGGGACTATGGCTACACCTTC.

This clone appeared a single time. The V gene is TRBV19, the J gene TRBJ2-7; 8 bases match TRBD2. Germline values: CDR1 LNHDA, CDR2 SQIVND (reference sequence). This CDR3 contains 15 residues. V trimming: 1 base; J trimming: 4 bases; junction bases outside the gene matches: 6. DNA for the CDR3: TGTGCCAGTAGTATAGGAGCGGGAGCGGGGTACGAGCAGTACTTC. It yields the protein CASSIGAGAGYEQYF. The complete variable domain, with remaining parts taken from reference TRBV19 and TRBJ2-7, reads DGGITQSPKYLFRKEGQNVTLSCEQNLNHDAMYWYRQDPGQGLRLIYYSQIVNDFQKGDIAEGYSVSREKKESFPLTVTSAQKNPTAFYLCASSIGAGAGYEQYFGPGTRLTVT.

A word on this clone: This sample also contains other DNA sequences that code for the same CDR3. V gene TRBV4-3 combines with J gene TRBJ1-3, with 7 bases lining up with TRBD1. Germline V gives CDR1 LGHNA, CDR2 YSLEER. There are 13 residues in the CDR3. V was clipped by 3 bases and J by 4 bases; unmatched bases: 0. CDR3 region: CASSQGQGNTIYF. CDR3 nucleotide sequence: TGCGCCAGCAGCCAGGGACAGGGAAACACCATATATTTT.

CDR3 in amino acids: CASSFSGVNTGELFF. The CDR3 nucleotides read TGTGCCAGCAGCTTTAGCGGGGTCAACACCGGGGAGCTGTTTTTT. The rearrangement joins TRBV5-4 to TRBJ2-2; 8 positions match TRBD2. With V trimmed by 2 bases and J by 2 bases, 2 bases remained unmatched. The V gene's germline CDR1 is SGHNT and CDR2 YYREEE (reference sequence). The CDR3 runs to 15 residues.

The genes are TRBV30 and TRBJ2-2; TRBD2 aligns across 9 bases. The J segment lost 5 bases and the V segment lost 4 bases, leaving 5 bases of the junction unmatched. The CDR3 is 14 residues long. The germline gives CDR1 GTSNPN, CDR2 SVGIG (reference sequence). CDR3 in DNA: TGTGCCTGGACCCGACTAGCGGCTACCGGGGAGCTGTTTTTT. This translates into CAWTRLAATGELFF.

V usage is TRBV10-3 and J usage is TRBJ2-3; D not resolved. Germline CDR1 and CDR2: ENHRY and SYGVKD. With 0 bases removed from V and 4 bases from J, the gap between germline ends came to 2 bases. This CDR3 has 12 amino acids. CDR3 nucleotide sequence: TGTGCCATCAGTGAGTCCGCAGATACGCAGTATTTT. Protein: CAISESADTQYF.